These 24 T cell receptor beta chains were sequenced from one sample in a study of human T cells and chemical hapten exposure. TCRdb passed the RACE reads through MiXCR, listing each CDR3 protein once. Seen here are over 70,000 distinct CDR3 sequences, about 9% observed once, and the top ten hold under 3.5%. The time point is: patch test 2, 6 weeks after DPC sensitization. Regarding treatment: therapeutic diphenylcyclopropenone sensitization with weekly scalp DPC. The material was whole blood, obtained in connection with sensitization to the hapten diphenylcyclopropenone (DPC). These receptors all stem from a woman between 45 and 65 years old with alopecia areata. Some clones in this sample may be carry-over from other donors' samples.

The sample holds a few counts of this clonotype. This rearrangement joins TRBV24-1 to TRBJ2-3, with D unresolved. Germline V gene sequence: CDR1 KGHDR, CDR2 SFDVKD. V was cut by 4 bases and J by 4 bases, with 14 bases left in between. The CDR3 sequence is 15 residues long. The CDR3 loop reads CATSDTDTTADTQYF. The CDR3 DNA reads TGTGCCACCAGTGACACAGACACAACCGCAGATACGCAGTATTTT.

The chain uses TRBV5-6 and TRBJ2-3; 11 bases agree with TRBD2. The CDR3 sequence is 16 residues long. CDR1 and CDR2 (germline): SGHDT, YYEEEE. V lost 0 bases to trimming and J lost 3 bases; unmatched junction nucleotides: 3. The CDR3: CASSLGLAGRTDTQYF. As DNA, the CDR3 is TGTGCCAGCAGCTTGGGACTAGCGGGACGGACAGATACGCAGTATTTT. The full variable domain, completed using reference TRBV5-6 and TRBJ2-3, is DAGVTQSPTHLIKTRGQQVTLRCSPKSGHDTVSWYQQALGQGPQFIFQYYEEEERQRGNFPDRFSGHQFPNYSSELNVNALLLGDSALYLCASSLGLAGRTDTQYFGPGTRLTVL.

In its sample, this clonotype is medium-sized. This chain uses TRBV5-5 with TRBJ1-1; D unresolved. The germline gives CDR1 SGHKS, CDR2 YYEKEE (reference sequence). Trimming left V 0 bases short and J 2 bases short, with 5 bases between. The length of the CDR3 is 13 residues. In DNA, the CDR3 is TGTGCCAGCAGCTTGGACAGTAACACTGAAGCTTTCTTT. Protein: CASSLDSNTEAFF.

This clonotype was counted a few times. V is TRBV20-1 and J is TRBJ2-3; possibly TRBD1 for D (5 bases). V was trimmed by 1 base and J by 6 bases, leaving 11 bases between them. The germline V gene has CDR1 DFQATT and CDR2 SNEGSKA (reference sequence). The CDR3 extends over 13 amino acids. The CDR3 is CSARATGKDTQYF. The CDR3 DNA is TGCAGTGCTAGAGCCACAGGCAAGGATACGCAGTATTTT.

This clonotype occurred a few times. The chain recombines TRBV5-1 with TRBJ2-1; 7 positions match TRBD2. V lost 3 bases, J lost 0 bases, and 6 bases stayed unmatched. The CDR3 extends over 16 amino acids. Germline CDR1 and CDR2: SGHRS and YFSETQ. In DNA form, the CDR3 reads TGCGCCAGCAGCTCCGGGCGGGGGAGCTCCTACAATGAGCAGTTCTTC. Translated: CASSSGRGSSYNEQFF.

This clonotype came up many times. CDR3 protein: CSAREAGGYSGANVLTF. The CDR3 DNA reads TGCAGTGCTAGGGAGGCAGGGGGGTACTCTGGGGCCAACGTCCTGACTTTC. The chain has TRBV20-1 and TRBJ2-6, with TRBD1 as a possible D gene (7 bases). This CDR3 comprises 17 residues. V lost 3 bases to trimming and J lost 0 bases, with 15 bases between them. Germline CDR1 reads DFQATT; CDR2 reads SNEGSKA (reference sequence).

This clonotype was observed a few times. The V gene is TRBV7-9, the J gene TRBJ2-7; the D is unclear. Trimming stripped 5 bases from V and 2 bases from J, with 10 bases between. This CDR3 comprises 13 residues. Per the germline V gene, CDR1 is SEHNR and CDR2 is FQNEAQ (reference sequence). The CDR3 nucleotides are TGTGCCAGCAGCGCGCCCCAGGCCTACGAGCAGTACTTC. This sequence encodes CASSAPQAYEQYF.

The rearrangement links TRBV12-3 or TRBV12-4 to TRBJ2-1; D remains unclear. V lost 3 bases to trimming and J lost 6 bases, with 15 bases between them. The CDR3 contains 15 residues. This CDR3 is CASSLGLTYPNEQFF. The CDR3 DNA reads TGTGCCAGCAGTTTGGGATTAACCTATCCCAATGAGCAGTTCTTC.

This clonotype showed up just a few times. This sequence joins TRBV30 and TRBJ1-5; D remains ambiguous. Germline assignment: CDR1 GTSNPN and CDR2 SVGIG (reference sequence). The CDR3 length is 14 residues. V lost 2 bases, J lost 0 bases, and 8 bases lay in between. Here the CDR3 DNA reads TGTGCCTGGAGTCCCTTTTATAGCAATCAGCCCCAGCATTTT. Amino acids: CAWSPFYSNQPQHF.

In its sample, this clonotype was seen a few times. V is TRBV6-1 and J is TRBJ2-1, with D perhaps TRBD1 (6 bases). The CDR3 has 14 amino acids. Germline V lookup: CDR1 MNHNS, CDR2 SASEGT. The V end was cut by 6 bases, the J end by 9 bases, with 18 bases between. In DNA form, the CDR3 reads TGTGCCAGCAGATGGCTGCCAGGGGAAGGTGAGCAGTTCTTC. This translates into CASRWLPGEGEQFF.

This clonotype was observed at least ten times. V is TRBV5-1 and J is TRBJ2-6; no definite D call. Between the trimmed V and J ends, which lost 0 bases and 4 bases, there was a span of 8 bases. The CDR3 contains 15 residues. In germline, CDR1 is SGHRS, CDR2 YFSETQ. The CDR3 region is CASSLGRGGANVLTF. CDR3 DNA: TGCGCCAGCAGCTTGGGCAGAGGAGGGGCCAACGTCCTGACTTTC.

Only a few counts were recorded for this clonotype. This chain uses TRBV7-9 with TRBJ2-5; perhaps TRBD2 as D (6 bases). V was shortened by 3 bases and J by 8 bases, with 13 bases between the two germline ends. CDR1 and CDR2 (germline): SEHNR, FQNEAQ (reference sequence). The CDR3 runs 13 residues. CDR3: CASSLSLGGTQYF. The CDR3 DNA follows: TGTGCCAGCAGCTTGAGCCTGGGGGGAACCCAGTACTTC.

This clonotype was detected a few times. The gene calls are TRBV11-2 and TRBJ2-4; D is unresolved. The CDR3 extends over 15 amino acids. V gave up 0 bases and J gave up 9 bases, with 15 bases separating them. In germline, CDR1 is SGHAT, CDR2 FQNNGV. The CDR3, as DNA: TGTGCCAGCAGCTTAGAGCCTTCGGTGGTGGCCATTCAGTACTTC. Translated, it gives CASSLEPSVVAIQYF.

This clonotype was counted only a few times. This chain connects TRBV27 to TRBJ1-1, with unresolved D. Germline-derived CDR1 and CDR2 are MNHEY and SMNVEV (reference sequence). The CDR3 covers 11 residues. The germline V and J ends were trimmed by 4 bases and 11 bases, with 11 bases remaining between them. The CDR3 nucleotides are TGTGCCAGCAGTTCCGGGTTGAGGGCTTTCTTT. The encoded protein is CASSSGLRAFF.

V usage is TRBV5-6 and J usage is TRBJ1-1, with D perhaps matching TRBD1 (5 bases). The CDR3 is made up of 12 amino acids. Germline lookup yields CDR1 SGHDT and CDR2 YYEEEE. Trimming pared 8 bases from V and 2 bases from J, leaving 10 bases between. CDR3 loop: CASQRDNTEAFF. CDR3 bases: TGTGCCAGTCAGAGGGACAACACTGAAGCTTTCTTT.

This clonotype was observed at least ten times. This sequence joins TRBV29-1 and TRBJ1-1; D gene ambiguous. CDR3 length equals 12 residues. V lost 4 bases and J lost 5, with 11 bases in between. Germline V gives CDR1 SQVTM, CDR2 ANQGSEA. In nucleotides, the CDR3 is TGCAGCGTTGGTGCGGGAGAGACTGAAGCTTTCTTT. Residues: CSVGAGETEAFF.

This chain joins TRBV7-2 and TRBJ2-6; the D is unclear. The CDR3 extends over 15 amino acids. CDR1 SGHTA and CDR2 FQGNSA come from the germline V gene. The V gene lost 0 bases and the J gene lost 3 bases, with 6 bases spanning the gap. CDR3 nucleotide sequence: TGTGCCAGCAGCTTAGCCAGGCTTGGGGCCAACGTCCTGACTTTC. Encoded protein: CASSLARLGANVLTF. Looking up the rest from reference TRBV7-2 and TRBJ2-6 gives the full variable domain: GAGVSQSPSNKVTEKGKDVELRCDPISGHTALYWYRQSLGQGLEFLIYFQGNSAPDKSGLPSDRFSAERTGGSVSTLTIQRTQQEDSAVYLCASSLARLGANVLTFGAGSRLTVL.

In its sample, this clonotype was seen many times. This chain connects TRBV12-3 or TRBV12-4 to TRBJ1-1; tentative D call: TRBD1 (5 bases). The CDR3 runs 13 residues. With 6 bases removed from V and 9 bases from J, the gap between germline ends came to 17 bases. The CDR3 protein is CASSPSRDGKAFF. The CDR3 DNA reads TGTGCCAGCAGCCCCTCCCGGGACGGTAAAGCTTTCTTT.

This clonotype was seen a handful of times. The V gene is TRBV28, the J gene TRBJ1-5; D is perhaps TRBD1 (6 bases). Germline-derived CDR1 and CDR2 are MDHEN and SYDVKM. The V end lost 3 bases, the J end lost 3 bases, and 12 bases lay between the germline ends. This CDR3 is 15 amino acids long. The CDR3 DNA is TGTGCCAGCAGTTTCAACAGGGCGAACAATCAGCCCCAGCATTTT. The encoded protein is CASSFNRANNQPQHF.

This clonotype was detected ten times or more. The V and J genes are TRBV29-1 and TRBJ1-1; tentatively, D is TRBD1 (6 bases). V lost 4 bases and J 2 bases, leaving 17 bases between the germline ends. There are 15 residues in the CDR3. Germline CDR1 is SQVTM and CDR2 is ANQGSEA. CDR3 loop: CSVGGGRGRNTEAFF. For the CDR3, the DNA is TGCAGCGTTGGGGGAGGTAGGGGGAGAAACACTGAAGCTTTCTTT.

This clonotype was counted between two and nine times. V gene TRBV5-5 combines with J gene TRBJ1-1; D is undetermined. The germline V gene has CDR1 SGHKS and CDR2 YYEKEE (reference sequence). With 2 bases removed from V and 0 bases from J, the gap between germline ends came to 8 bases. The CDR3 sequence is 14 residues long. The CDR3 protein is CASSLEYMNTEAFF. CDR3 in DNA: TGTGCCAGCAGCTTAGAGTACATGAACACTGAAGCTTTCTTT.

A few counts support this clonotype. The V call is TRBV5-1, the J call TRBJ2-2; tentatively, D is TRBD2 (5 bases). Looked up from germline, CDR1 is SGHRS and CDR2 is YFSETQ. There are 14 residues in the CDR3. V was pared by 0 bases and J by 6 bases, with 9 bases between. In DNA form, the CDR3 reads TGCGCCAGCAGCTTGGCGAGGGCGGCCGGGGAGCTGTTTTTT. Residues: CASSLARAAGELFF.

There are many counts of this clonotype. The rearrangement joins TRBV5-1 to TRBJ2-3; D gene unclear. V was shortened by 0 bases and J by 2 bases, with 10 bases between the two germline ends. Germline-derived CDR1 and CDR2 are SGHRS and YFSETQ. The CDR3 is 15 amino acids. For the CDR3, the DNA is TGCGCCAGCAGCTTGGCCGCCCAGATCACAGATACGCAGTATTTT. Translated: CASSLAAQITDTQYF.

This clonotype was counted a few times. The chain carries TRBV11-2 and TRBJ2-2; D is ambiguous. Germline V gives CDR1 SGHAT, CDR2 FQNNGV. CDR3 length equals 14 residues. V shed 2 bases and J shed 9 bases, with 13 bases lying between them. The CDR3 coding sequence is TGTGCCAGCAGCTTATGGGAAAACCGGTGGGAGCTGTTTTTT. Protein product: CASSLWENRWELFF.